These 29 T cell receptor beta chains were sequenced from one sample in a study of cytomegalovirus exposure and HLA in healthy donors. In the PCR, 60 Vbeta and 13 Jbeta primers were used. Assay used: immunoSEQ multiplex PCR; TCRdb lists only in-frame clones, some missing. The sample shows around 130,000 clones, 6.5% to 9.5% of them seen only once. The sequencing sample was made of PBMCs. Receptor source: a woman aged 40 to 50 in good health and CMV-seropositive.

The gene calls are TRBV27 and TRBJ2-4, with no clear D. The CDR3 runs 13 residues. In germline, CDR1 is MNHEY, CDR2 SMNVEV (reference sequence). The germline V and J ends were trimmed by 3 bases and 8 bases, with 11 bases remaining between them. CDR3 DNA sequence: TGTGCCAGCAGTTTGAGAGAAGGAGACATTCAGTACTTC. This translates into CASSLREGDIQYF.

This clone came up a few times. This chain joins TRBV5-1 and TRBJ2-1, with D possibly TRBD2 on 6 matching bases. The germline gives CDR1 SGHRS, CDR2 YFSETQ. With 5 bases removed from V and 7 bases from J, the gap between germline ends came to 19 bases. The CDR3 length is 15 residues. This chain's CDR3 is CASSSEPGEWNEQFF. The DNA for the CDR3 is TGCGCCAGCAGTTCAGAACCGGGGGAGTGGAATGAGCAGTTCTTC.

The CDR3 protein is CASSFRTGDTGELFF. The CDR3 coding sequence is TGTGCCAGCAGCTTCCGGACAGGGGACACCGGGGAGCTGTTTTTT. The rearrangement uses TRBV11-2 and TRBJ2-2; 9 bases align to TRBD1. The CDR3 loop spans 15 amino acids. Germline V gene data show CDR1 as SGHAT and CDR2 as FQNNGV. V was clipped by 3 bases and J by 3 bases; unmatched bases: 2.

The chain uses TRBV7-2 and TRBJ1-2; D gene uncertain. Germline V gene lookup returns CDR1 SGHTA and CDR2 FQGNSA. Trimming took off 3 bases at V and 6 bases at J, with 11 bases between the two ends. This CDR3 is built from 13 residues. The CDR3 here is CASSFRPRDGYTF. Written as DNA, the CDR3 is TGTGCCAGCAGCTTTAGGCCCCGGGATGGCTACACCTTC. Supplemented by reference TRBV7-2 and TRBJ1-2, the full variable domain reads GAGVSQSPSNKVTEKGKDVELRCDPISGHTALYWYRQSLGQGLEFLIYFQGNSAPDKSGLPSDRFSAERTGGSVSTLTIQRTQQEDSAVYLCASSFRPRDGYTFGSGTRLTVV.

V is TRBV6-5 and J is TRBJ2-3; a possible D gene is TRBD1 (7 bases). The V gene's germline CDR1 is MNHEY and CDR2 SVGAGI. CDR3 length equals 15 residues. Trimming cost V 2 bases and J 1 base, with 10 bases left between them. DNA for the CDR3: TGTGCCAGCAGTTACGGCAGGGGGGGCACAGATACGCAGTATTTT. Protein product: CASSYGRGGTDTQYF.

A few counts support this clone. The chain has TRBV5-4 and TRBJ2-2, with 12 positions matching TRBD2. Germline CDR1 SGHNT, CDR2 YYREEE (reference sequence). The CDR3 covers 16 residues. V lost 6 bases to trimming and J lost 4 bases; unmatched junction nucleotides: 7. The DNA of the CDR3 is TGTGCCAGCAAACCCGGGACTAGCGGGTTCACCGGGGAGCTGTTTTTT. It yields the protein CASKPGTSGFTGELFF.

This clone was observed a few times. The rearrangement uses TRBV2 and TRBJ1-6; tentative D call: TRBD1 (5 bases). CDR3 length equals 14 residues. Trimming cost V 3 bases and J 9 bases, with 12 bases left between them. Looked up from germline, CDR1 is SNHLY and CDR2 is FYNNEI. The CDR3 DNA sequence: TGTGCCAGCAGTGATCCCAGGGAAGTTTCACCCCTCCACTTT. This gives the protein CASSDPREVSPLHF. The complete variable domain, with remaining parts taken from reference TRBV2 and TRBJ1-6, reads EPEVTQTPSHQVTQMGQEVILRCVPISNHLYFYWYRQILGQKVEFLVSFYNNEISEKSEIFDDQFSVERPDGSNFTLKIRSTKLEDSAMYFCASSDPREVSPLHFGNGTRLTVT.

The chain links TRBV18 to TRBJ1-4; no reliable D call. The V gene lost 3 bases and the J gene lost 0 bases, with 8 bases spanning the gap. Germline lookup yields CDR1 KGHSH and CDR2 LQKENI. The CDR3 covers 15 residues. In nucleotides, the CDR3 is TGTGCCAGCTCACCTCCGGGATCAACTAATGAAAAACTGTTTTTT. Translating gives CASSPPGSTNEKLFF.

This clone has a handful of counts. The CDR3 DNA reads as TGTGCCAGCAGTGCCGACAGGGCAAATTCACCCCTCCACTTT. Encoded protein: CASSADRANSPLHF. The V gene is TRBV6-6, the J gene TRBJ1-6; 7 positions agree with TRBD1. Trimming at V came to 5 bases and at J to 7 bases, leaving 5 bases not matched to a gene. The length of the CDR3 is 14 residues. The germline V gene has CDR1 MNHNY and CDR2 SVGAGI (reference sequence).

The chain uses TRBV4-2 and TRBJ2-3; a weak D match, TRBD2 (5 bases). The CDR3 runs to 15 residues. From germline, CDR1 is LGHNA and CDR2 YNFKEQ. The V and J ends lost 0 bases and 2 bases respectively, with 9 bases between them. CDR3 DNA: TGTGCCAGCAGCCAAGAAGGACTTCCCACAGATACGCAGTATTTT. Encoded protein: CASSQEGLPTDTQYF.

The CDR3 nucleotides are TGTGCCAGCAGGGGGAGGTTGGACACCGGGGAGCTGTTTTTT. It is translated as CASRGRLDTGELFF. The J gene is TRBJ2-2, the V gene TRBV27; possible D gene TRBD2, 6 bases. Germline V CDR1 and CDR2: MNHEY, SMNVEV (reference sequence). CDR3 length: 14 amino acids. V was trimmed by 6 bases and J by 3 bases, leaving 11 bases between them.

The rearrangement links TRBV6-6 to TRBJ1-6; D unclear. V lost 2 bases to trimming and J lost 5 bases, with 7 bases between them. The CDR3 is 14 amino acids. Germline-derived CDR1 and CDR2 are MNHNY and SVGAGI (reference sequence). CDR3 bases: TGTGCCAGCAGTTACCAACAGAATAATTCACCCCTCCACTTT. It yields the protein CASSYQQNNSPLHF.

This clone has just a few counts. The V gene is TRBV28, the J gene TRBJ1-4; the D is unclear. Between the trimmed V and J ends, which lost 2 bases and 8 bases, there was a span of 18 bases. There are 16 residues in the CDR3. Looked up from germline, CDR1 is MDHEN and CDR2 is SYDVKM. The CDR3 DNA reads TGTGCCAGCAGTTTACTCCGGGGTCCGGGAAGGGAAAAACTGTTTTTT. This translates into CASSLLRGPGREKLFF.

The V call is TRBV5-1, the J call TRBJ2-5, with 7 positions matching TRBD2. Germline lookup yields CDR1 SGHRS and CDR2 YFSETQ. V was pared by 0 bases and J by 3 bases, with 2 bases of the junction left unmatched. This CDR3 has 14 amino acids. CDR3 sequence (DNA): TGCGCCAGCAGCTTGGCTACTAGCGAAGAGACCCAGTACTTC. Protein sequence: CASSLATSEETQYF.

J is TRBJ2-2 and V is TRBV7-8, with 8 positions matching TRBD1. CDR3 length: 16 amino acids. Per germline, CDR1 SGHVS and CDR2 FQNEAQ. The J segment lost 3 bases and the V segment lost 3 bases, leaving 6 bases of the junction unmatched. Written as DNA, the CDR3 is TGTGCCAGCAGCTTCCACAGGGGGTTGGACACCGGGGAGCTGTTTTTT. It yields the protein CASSFHRGLDTGELFF.

The chain couples TRBV19 to TRBJ2-5; D perhaps matches TRBD1 (6 bases). The germline V gene encodes CDR1 LNHDA and CDR2 SQIVND (reference sequence). V was cut by 9 bases and J by 1 base, with 18 bases left in between. The CDR3 loop spans 15 amino acids. This CDR3 is CASAKRGTLQETQYF. The CDR3 nucleotides are TGTGCCAGCGCTAAAAGGGGGACCCTCCAAGAGACCCAGTACTTC.

The chain links TRBV9 to TRBJ1-2; 9 positions match TRBD1. CDR1 is SGDLS and CDR2 is YYNGEE in the germline V gene. The CDR3 is 14 amino acids. The V segment lost 4 bases and the J segment 8 bases; nucleotides outside the gene matches: 9. CDR3 in DNA: TGTGCCAGCAGCCCACAACAGGGGGCGCTGGGCTACACCTTC. This codes for CASSPQQGALGYTF. The full variable domain, completed using reference TRBV9 and TRBJ1-2, is DSGVTQTPKHLITATGQRVTLRCSPRSGDLSVYWYQQSLDQGLQFLIQYYNGEERAKGNILERFSAQQFPDLHSELNLSSLELGDSALYFCASSPQQGALGYTFGSGTRLTVV.

This clone was observed a handful of times. V and J are TRBV6-4 and TRBJ1-1; TRBD1 aligns across 7 bases. J lost 4 bases, V lost 5 bases, and 7 bases had no gene match. CDR3 size: 14 residues. Germline CDR1 MRHNA, CDR2 SNTAGT. CDR3 in DNA: TGTGCCAGCAGTCCCCGCGCAGGGGGCACTGAAGCTTTCTTT. It is translated as CASSPRAGGTEAFF.

This clone was counted between two and nine times. This chain links TRBV5-4 with TRBJ2-5; the D gene is possibly TRBD1 (5 bases). The DNA end favors TRBJ2-7, so the J call may be wrong. CDR3 length equals 14 residues. CDR1 and CDR2 from the germline V gene are SGHNT and YYREEE (reference sequence). As DNA, the CDR3 is TGTGCCAGCAGCTTGGATCCAGGGCCTCGCGAGCAGTACTTC. This translates into CASSLDPGPREQYF.

This clone turned up a few times. The chain recombines TRBV5-1 with TRBJ1-2; D not certain. The CDR3 is made up of 12 amino acids. Germline V CDR1 and CDR2: SGHRS, YFSETQ. Trimming cost V 7 bases and J 8 bases, with 15 bases left between them. The CDR3 loop is CASSARGDGYTF. CDR3 coding DNA: TGCGCCAGCTCTGCCCGGGGAGACGGCTACACCTTC.

The J gene is TRBJ1-2, the V gene TRBV19, with D possibly being TRBD1 (6 bases). V gave up 6 bases and J gave up 4 bases, with 9 bases separating them. From germline, CDR1 is LNHDA and CDR2 SQIVND (reference sequence). The length of the CDR3 is 12 residues. This CDR3 reads CASSGQTYGYTF. CDR3 coding DNA: TGTGCCAGTAGCGGACAGACCTATGGCTACACCTTC. The complete variable domain, with remaining parts taken from reference TRBV19 and TRBJ1-2, reads DGGITQSPKYLFRKEGQNVTLSCEQNLNHDAMYWYRQDPGQGLRLIYYSQIVNDFQKGDIAEGYSVSREKKESFPLTVTSAQKNPTAFYLCASSGQTYGYTFGSGTRLTVV.

The table lists this clone with a few counts. The gene calls are TRBV6-6 and TRBJ1-4; 7 bases map to TRBD1. The ends lost 5 bases at V and 7 bases at J; junction bases unmatched: 7. The CDR3 sequence is 14 residues long. Germline V gene data show CDR1 as MNHNY and CDR2 as SVGAGI (reference sequence). CDR3 DNA sequence: TGTGCCAGCAGTCCGACAGGGCGGGGTGAAAAACTGTTTTTT. This sequence encodes CASSPTGRGEKLFF.

The chain links TRBV7-3 to TRBJ2-1, with TRBD2 identical over 11 bases. This CDR3 is 14 amino acids long. V shed 6 bases, J shed 9 bases, and the junction held 7 bases outside the gene matches. Germline V lookup: CDR1 SGHTA, CDR2 FQGTGA. The CDR3: CASRASGGPVEQFF. The CDR3 DNA reads as TGTGCCAGCAGGGCTAGCGGGGGGCCTGTTGAGCAGTTCTTC.

This chain links TRBV5-4 with TRBJ2-7; D is uncertain. CDR3 length equals 13 residues. The germline V gene has CDR1 SGHNT and CDR2 YYREEE (reference sequence). V lost 2 bases and J lost 3, with 9 bases in between. CDR3 nucleotides: TGTGCCAGCAGCTTTACACCCGTCTACGAGCAGTACTTC. Its protein is CASSFTPVYEQYF.

The chain is built from TRBV2 and TRBJ2-1; perhaps TRBD1 as D (6 bases). CDR1 is SNHLY, CDR2 FYNNEI, per germline. The germline V and J ends were trimmed by 5 bases and 3 bases, with 11 bases remaining between them. This CDR3 has 14 amino acids. CDR3 protein: CASSQGTNYNEQFF. Here the CDR3 DNA reads TGTGCCAGCAGTCAGGGGACCAACTACAATGAGCAGTTCTTC.

This clone was recorded a few times. This chain joins TRBV30 and TRBJ1-1, with TRBD1 identical over 8 bases. The CDR3 extends over 17 amino acids. From germline, CDR1 is GTSNPN and CDR2 SVGIG (reference sequence). The V gene end was trimmed by 1 base and the J gene end by 1 base; junction bases not matched to a gene: 11. The DNA of the CDR3 is TGTGCCTGGAGTGCCCCCGACAGGGGCAAGGCGAACACTGAAGCTTTCTTT. Its translation is CAWSAPDRGKANTEAFF.

The chain joins TRBV5-5 to TRBJ2-3, with TRBD1 as a possible D gene (5 bases). The CDR3 runs 14 residues. Germline loops: CDR1 SGHKS, CDR2 YYEKEE (reference sequence). Trimming shortened V by 0 bases and J by 2 bases, and 7 bases separated the two germline ends. The CDR3 spells CASSLEDNTDTQYF. The CDR3 region has the DNA TGTGCCAGCAGCTTGGAGGACAACACAGATACGCAGTATTTT.

This clone was counted a few times. CDR3 DNA: TGTGCCAGCATGACAGGGTCGGTCACTGAAGCTTTCTTT. It translates to CASMTGSVTEAFF. The J gene is TRBJ1-1, the V gene TRBV6-1, with 7 bases matching TRBD1. CDR3 length: 13 residues. Trimming took 7 bases from V and 4 from J; bases not matched to a gene: 6. CDR1 MNHNS and CDR2 SASEGT come from the germline V gene.

This clone was seen a few times. The chain recombines TRBV29-1 with TRBJ2-3, with 10 nucleotides matching TRBD2. V lost 4 bases to trimming and J lost 5 bases; unmatched junction nucleotides: 12. The CDR3 has 16 amino acids. The germline V gene has CDR1 SQVTM and CDR2 ANQGSEA. CDR3 protein: CSVALLGLADLDTQYF. The CDR3 DNA is TGCAGCGTTGCCCTCTTAGGACTAGCGGACCTAGATACGCAGTATTTT.